Below are 20 T cell receptor beta chains sequenced from a single sample in a study of shared clonotypes between healthy human individuals. TCRdb's table, derived via immunoSEQ multiplex PCR, lists solely in-frame clones and lacks some. There are 2,500,000 or so clones in the sample; around 94% occur only once, and around 0.14% lies in the top ten. Sequencing used naive CD4+ T cells sorted from blood. Specified subset: CD45RA+ positively selected. The receptors here all came from a man aged 18-30 years in good health.

The V gene is TRBV4-3, the J gene TRBJ1-6, with 10 bases matching TRBD1. J was trimmed by 13 bases and V by 0 bases; bases with no gene match: 9. Germline lookup yields CDR1 LGHNA and CDR2 YSLEER. This CDR3 region has 16 residues. CDR3 region: CASSQETGQGFSPLHF. The CDR3 region has the DNA TGCGCCAGCAGCCAAGAAACGGGACAGGGGTTTTCCCCCCTCCACTTT.

This sequence joins TRBV2 and TRBJ1-4; D remains unclear. CDR1 is SNHLY and CDR2 is FYNNEI in the germline V gene. Trimming took off 3 bases at V and 12 bases at J, with 11 bases between the two ends. There are 12 residues in the CDR3. In DNA form, the CDR3 reads TGTGCCAGCAGTGATCCGAGGGTAGAACTGTTTTTT. Amino acid sequence: CASSDPRVELFF.

The chain uses TRBV10-3 and TRBJ1-5; no definite D call. The CDR3 has 13 amino acids. V was shortened by 3 bases and J by 8 bases, with 11 bases between the two germline ends. CDR1 is ENHRY, CDR2 SYGVKD, per germline. This CDR3 is CAISDSSAEPQHF. CDR3 DNA sequence: TGTGCCATCAGTGATTCCTCGGCGGAGCCCCAGCATTTT.

J is TRBJ1-4 and V is TRBV9; D is unclear. This CDR3 region has 13 residues. Trimming shortened V by 4 bases and J by 5 bases, and 9 bases separated the two germline ends. The V gene's germline CDR1 is SGDLS and CDR2 YYNGEE. This CDR3 is CASSPSPNEKLFF. As DNA, the CDR3 is TGTGCCAGCAGCCCCAGCCCCAATGAAAAACTGTTTTTT.

This clone came up once. The chain combines TRBV27 with TRBJ2-7, with TRBD2 matching over 12 bases. The V gene end was trimmed by 6 bases and the J gene end by 5 bases; junction bases not matched to a gene: 8. This CDR3 region has 15 residues. Looked up from germline, CDR1 is MNHEY and CDR2 is SMNVEV (reference sequence). The CDR3 DNA follows: TGTGCCAGCAGCCGACTAGCGGGAGCTGGGCACGAGCAGTACTTC. Its protein product is CASSRLAGAGHEQYF.

The V call is TRBV19, the J call TRBJ1-5; TRBD1 aligns across 7 bases. CDR1 LNHDA and CDR2 SQIVND come from the germline V gene (reference sequence). This CDR3 contains 17 residues. Trimming removed 8 bases from V and 4 bases from J; junction bases left unmatched: 17. The CDR3 region is CASAPIRGVRLNQPQHF. CDR3 in DNA: TGTGCCAGTGCTCCCATCAGGGGGGTCCGACTAAATCAGCCCCAGCATTTT.

The chain couples TRBV9 to TRBJ1-2; D might be TRBD1 (5 bases). V was clipped by 6 bases and J by 3 bases, with 18 bases between them. Germline assignment: CDR1 SGDLS and CDR2 YYNGEE. The CDR3 has 15 amino acids. As DNA, the CDR3 is TGTGCCAGCACCGAGGTGGCAGGGTTGGACTATGGCTACACCTTC. Its translation is CASTEVAGLDYGYTF.

The J gene is TRBJ2-7, the V gene TRBV27, with 12 bases identical to TRBD2. The junction had 7 bases not matched to a gene; V was cut back by 2 bases and J by 5 bases. The CDR3 runs to 16 residues. Per germline, CDR1 MNHEY and CDR2 SMNVEV (reference sequence). The CDR3 DNA sequence: TGTGCCAGCAGTTTACTCGGACTAGCGGGACGGGACGAGCAGTACTTC. It encodes CASSLLGLAGRDEQYF.

In regard to this clone: The sample holds other DNA sequences that translate to the same CDR3. The chain couples TRBV5-6 to TRBJ1-2; tentative D call: TRBD1 (6 bases). CDR3 length: 14 residues. Germline loops: CDR1 SGHDT, CDR2 YYEEEE. V was trimmed by 0 bases and J by 2 bases, leaving 8 bases between them. CDR3 loop: CASSLVGQNYGYTF. Here the CDR3 DNA reads TGTGCCAGCAGCTTGGTCGGACAGAACTATGGCTACACCTTC.

This chain uses TRBV29-1 with TRBJ2-5; 7 nucleotides match TRBD2. The J call is in doubt because the DNA end fits TRBJ2-7 better. Germline loops: CDR1 SQVTM, CDR2 ANQGSEA. The CDR3 is made up of 14 amino acids. This CDR3 is CSVESASGSYEQYF. The CDR3 nucleotides are TGCAGCGTTGAATCGGCTAGCGGATCCTACGAGCAGTACTTC.

The table lists this clone with a count of one. This sequence joins TRBV27 and TRBJ2-6; TRBD1 matches 9 bases. After removal of 6 bases from V and 0 bases from J, the junction contained 12 bases not matched to a gene. The length of the CDR3 is 19 residues. Germline assignment: CDR1 MNHEY and CDR2 SMNVEV (reference sequence). The CDR3 reads CASSPRTGALFSGANVLTF. In DNA form, the CDR3 reads TGTGCCAGCAGCCCTAGGACAGGGGCCCTCTTCTCTGGGGCCAACGTCCTGACTTTC.

This clone was counted once. The chain combines TRBV4-3 with TRBJ1-1, with D perhaps TRBD1 (6 bases). The CDR3 runs to 14 residues. Trimming left V 0 bases short and J 4 bases short, with 9 bases between. The germline gives CDR1 LGHNA, CDR2 YSLEER. This CDR3 reads CASSQEGASTEAFF. The CDR3 DNA sequence: TGCGCCAGCAGCCAAGAGGGGGCCAGCACTGAAGCTTTCTTT.

The table lists this clone with a count of one. Other DNA sequences within the sample encode an identical CDR3. The chain links TRBV5-1 to TRBJ2-1; TRBD2 is a possible D gene (5 bases). This CDR3 has 15 amino acids. V lost 0 bases and J lost 0, with 7 bases in between. The germline CDR1 and CDR2 sequences are SGHRS and YFSETQ. CDR3 in amino acids: CASSLATSSYNEQFF. In DNA form, the CDR3 reads TGCGCCAGCAGCTTGGCCACTAGCTCCTACAATGAGCAGTTCTTC. Based on the CDR3 plus reference TRBV5-1 and TRBJ2-1, the full variable domain is KAGVTQTPRYLIKTRGQQVTLSCSPISGHRSVSWYQQTPGQGLQFLFEYFSETQRNKGNFPGRFSGRQFSNSRSEMNVSTLELGDSALYLCASSLATSSYNEQFFGPGTRLTVL.

The chain joins TRBV15 to TRBJ1-2; tentative D call: TRBD1 (6 bases). The CDR3 runs to 13 residues. Germline CDR1 reads LNHNV; CDR2 reads YYDKDF (reference sequence). V was shortened by 3 bases and J by 8 bases, with 13 bases between the two germline ends. CDR3 region: CATSRLGGPGYTF. DNA of the CDR3: TGTGCCACCAGCAGGTTGGGGGGCCCGGGCTACACCTTC.

The genes are TRBV6-5 and TRBJ1-6; D perhaps matches TRBD1 (6 bases). The germline V and J ends were trimmed by 7 bases and 5 bases, with 12 bases remaining between them. Per the germline V gene, CDR1 is MNHEY and CDR2 is SVGAGI. The CDR3 is 14 residues long. The CDR3 coding sequence is TGTGCCAGCACCCTAGGGGGGAATAATTCACCCCTCCACTTT. It codes for CASTLGGNNSPLHF.

The chain joins TRBV2 to TRBJ2-7, with a tentative D call TRBD1 (5 bases). The CDR3 extends over 13 amino acids. Trimming left V 2 bases short and J 2 bases short, with 7 bases between. Germline loops: CDR1 SNHLY, CDR2 FYNNEI. The CDR3 region has the DNA TGTGCCAGCAGTGAACAGGGTACCTACGAGCAGTACTTC. Its translation: CASSEQGTYEQYF.

This chain links TRBV5-4 with TRBJ2-2; the D gene is possibly TRBD2 (5 bases). The CDR3 runs to 17 residues. With 4 bases removed from V and 4 bases from J, the gap between germline ends came to 20 bases. The germline gives CDR1 SGHNT, CDR2 YYREEE (reference sequence). The CDR3 DNA follows: TGTGCCAGCAGCCCAACAATCCCCGCTGCGGGCACCGGGGAGCTGTTTTTT. This codes for CASSPTIPAAGTGELFF.

As concerns this clone: The same CDR3 also results from other DNA sequences found in this sample. The chain couples TRBV19 to TRBJ1-5; weak D call: TRBD1 (5 bases). Germline lookup yields CDR1 LNHDA and CDR2 SQIVND (reference sequence). Trimming pared 1 base from V and 0 bases from J, leaving 7 bases between. The length of the CDR3 is 15 residues. The CDR3 sequence is CASSIGGDSNQPQHF. Written as DNA, the CDR3 is TGTGCCAGTAGTATAGGGGGGGATAGCAATCAGCCCCAGCATTTT.

The genes are TRBV21-1 and TRBJ1-5; TRBD1 is taken as the D call from the table, unchecked against the DNA. TRBV21-1 is deemed a pseudogene. The length of the CDR3 is 17 residues. This CDR3 is CASSKGTGAPLNQPQHF. The CDR3 DNA reads TGTGCCAGCAGCAAAGGCACAGGGGCGCCGCTCAATCAGCCCCAGCATTTT.

J is TRBJ2-1 and V is TRBV5-1; 8 bases map to TRBD1. The CDR3 is 15 amino acids. The germline CDR1 and CDR2 sequences are SGHRS and YFSETQ. V was pared by 0 bases and J by 6 bases, with 5 bases of the junction left unmatched. This CDR3 is CASSLETGVGNEQFF. CDR3 DNA sequence: TGCGCCAGCAGCTTGGAGACAGGGGTAGGCAATGAGCAGTTCTTC.